The source of this TCR beta chain is a study of blood T cell repertoires in COVID-19. The CDR3 extends over 19 amino acids. Trimming took 2 bases from V and 0 from J; bases not matched to a gene: 9. CDR1 SGHDT and CDR2 YYEEEE come from the germline V gene. Only in-frame clones appear in the TCRdb table, and some are missing; sequencing was by immunoSEQ multiplex PCR. The sample includes about 300,000 clones, roughly 88% seen only once; the top ten take over 6%. This clone was counted a single time. The source material was peripheral blood. This receptor was taken from a woman aged 25 to 39 who had recovered from COVID-19. This sequence joins TRBV5-6 and TRBJ2-3, with 13 bases identical to TRBD2. CDR3 amino acids: CASSLMSATSGGSTDTQYF. The CDR3, as DNA: TGTGCCAGCAGCTTAATGAGCGCGACTAGCGGGGGGAGCACAGATACGCAGTATTTT.